One and the same sample provided the 9 T cell receptor beta chains below, sequenced in a study of T cells in Graves' hyperthyroidism and ophthalmopathy. Regions amplified from RNA transcripts were the TCR beta CDR3 regions. Researchers ran a first-round RT-PCR on the TCR CDR3 using the HTBI primer set. TCRdb reprocessed the multiplex PCR reads via MiXCR and lists one record per CDR3 protein. Among around 800,000 distinct CDR3 sequences listed, roughly 37% were seen once. The sample taken for sequencing was blood. These receptors originate from a man between 18 and 35 years old with Graves' hyperthyroidism.

At least ten counts were recorded for this clonotype. This chain links TRBV7-9 with TRBJ2-2; 10 bases line up with TRBD1. J was trimmed by 7 bases and V by 5 bases; bases with no gene match: 7. Germline assignment: CDR1 SEHNR and CDR2 FQNEAQ (reference sequence). The CDR3 has 15 amino acids. The CDR3 DNA sequence: TGTGCCAGCAGCACCTTCGGGACAGGGGACGGGGAGCTGTTTTTT. This codes for CASSTFGTGDGELFF.

This clonotype was picked up one time. The genes are TRBV7-2 and TRBJ2-2; 11 positions match TRBD2. The CDR3 has 17 amino acids. Germline-derived CDR1 and CDR2 are SGHTA and FQGNSA. The ends lost 1 base at V and 5 bases at J; junction bases unmatched: 6. CDR3 in amino acids: CASSLELAGGWTGELFF. CDR3 coding DNA: TGTGCCAGCAGCTTAGAGCTAGCGGGGGGTTGGACCGGGGAGCTGTTTTTT.

A note on this clonotype: A single base separates this from a much larger clone, so it may be a read error. J is TRBJ2-2 and V is TRBV24-1, with D maybe TRBD2 (5 bases). Trimming left V 3 bases short and J 4 bases short, with 11 bases between. Germline V gene lookup returns CDR1 KGHDR and CDR2 SFDVKD. The CDR3 is made up of 15 amino acids. The CDR3 DNA is TGTGCCACCAGTGATACCATCCGGGGCACCGGGGAGCTGTTTTTT. It encodes CATSDTIRGTGELFF.

The chain couples TRBV20-1 to TRBJ1-1; D possibly corresponds to TRBD1 (5 bases). Trimming pared 4 bases from V and 2 bases from J, leaving 14 bases between. Germline V gene data show CDR1 as DFQATT and CDR2 as SNEGSKA (reference sequence). CDR3 length equals 14 residues. The CDR3 DNA reads TGCAGTGCTAACATCGGGGGGATAAACACTGAAGCTTTCTTT. Translated, it gives CSANIGGINTEAFF.

This clonotype appeared a few times. A read error may produce the germline difference seen at one junction end. The rearrangement joins TRBV5-8 to TRBJ1-1; TRBD1 might be the D (6 bases). CDR1 is SGHTS, CDR2 YDEGEE, per germline. The CDR3 totals 13 residues. The CDR3 bases are TGCGCCAGCAGCCAAGGGGGAGACAGTGAAGCTTTCTTT. Translation: CASSQGGDSEAFF.

CDR3 amino acids: CSASRNTGVEETQYF. The CDR3 coding sequence is TGCAGTGCCAGCAGGAATACAGGGGTAGAAGAGACCCAGTACTTC. The rearrangement links TRBV20-1 to TRBJ2-5; 7 positions agree with TRBD1. There are 15 residues in the CDR3. CDR1 and CDR2 (germline): DFQATT, SNEGSKA (reference sequence). J was trimmed by 3 bases and V by 6 bases; bases with no gene match: 13.

This clonotype was found a few times. This rearrangement joins TRBV6-5 to TRBJ1-5; D call uncertain. This CDR3 is 15 amino acids long. Germline CDR1 reads MNHEY; CDR2 reads SVGAGI. V lost 6 bases and J 0 bases, leaving 12 bases between the germline ends. This CDR3 is CASRGAGASNQPQHF. The CDR3 DNA sequence: TGTGCCAGCAGGGGTGCGGGAGCTAGCAATCAGCCCCAGCATTTT.

This clonotype was seen many times. The chain is built from TRBV19 and TRBJ1-1; no clear D gene. CDR1 and CDR2 from the germline V gene are LNHDA and SQIVND (reference sequence). There are 13 residues in the CDR3. V was cut by 5 bases and J by 1 base, with 8 bases left in between. The CDR3, as DNA: TGTGCCAGTAGTGATAGACCGAACACTGAAGCTTTCTTT. This translates into CASSDRPNTEAFF.

The V gene is TRBV10-3, the J gene TRBJ2-7, with 9 bases matching TRBD1. The V gene end was trimmed by 6 bases and the J gene end by 3 bases; junction bases not matched to a gene: 3. The germline gives CDR1 ENHRY, CDR2 SYGVKD. This CDR3 spans 13 amino acids. CDR3 bases: TGTGCCATCAGGGACAGGGGTTTCTACGAGCAGTACTTC. Its translation: CAIRDRGFYEQYF.